This TCR beta chain was profiled in a study of blood T cell repertoires in COVID-19. In the study's own analysis: Amplified reference gene primers provided the basis for estimating nucleated cell counts. Assay used: immunoSEQ multiplex PCR; TCRdb lists only in-frame clones, some missing. That table supplies the V and J calls and clone size; D and trimming were determined from the DNA. The sample includes about 200,000 clones, 82% seen only once; the top ten take 6% to 8%. The CDR3 is 16 amino acids. Germline values: CDR1 KGHSH, CDR2 LQKENI. V lost 2 bases to trimming and J lost 3 bases, with 14 bases between them.

The sequenced material came from peripheral blood. The chain links TRBV18 to TRBJ1-5; the D is unclear. This sequence originates from a human donor with acute or convalescent COVID-19. The donor label of this sample is uncertain. The CDR3 sequence is CASSPGERQYNQPQHF. CDR3 nucleotides: TGTGCCAGCTCACCAGGTGAGAGGCAGTACAATCAGCCCCAGCATTTT.